These T cell receptor beta chains were read from a single sample in a study of T-cell memory formation after mild COVID-19. MiXCR, applied by TCRdb to the 5' RACE reads, yields one record per CDR3 protein. The sample gives roughly 450,000 distinct CDR3 sequences, roughly 17% of which show up once; about 22% is in the top ten. What was sequenced was PBMCs or a T cell subset sorted from them (not recorded which). These receptors originate from a man aged 18 to 29 who had mild COVID-19 (a few samples of this study predate the infection). Cell type and time point are not known. Each CDR3 is given with its conserved first and last residue. Some rows have no size entry. The others give once, few or many, or a class for an expanded clone.

>TRBV18|once
CASSPGNLAGIFF
>TRBV18|few
CASSRDRINQPQHF
>TRBV5-1|NA
CASRWDNEKLFF
>TRBV19|few
CASSLRPTASTDTQYF
>TRBV5-5|few
CASKETAAYEQYF
>TRBV5-1|NA
CASRILAGVSAGELFF
>TRBV12-3/TRBV12-4|few
CASSLRQGKNIQYF
>TRBV5-1|few
CASSRDRGLGNTIYF
>TRBV12-3/TRBV12-4|few
CASSSSDKREQFF
>TRBV12-3/TRBV12-4|few
CASTRGEDYGYTF
>TRBV14|NA
CASSQIVGGAVNNEQFF
>TRBV7-9|NA
CASGDHTDTQYF
>TRBV29-1|few
CSGLGQNNGYTF
>TRBV6-6|many
CASSYSEWSRGTEAFF
>TRBV10-3|few
CAISESTSGELFF
>TRBV12-3/TRBV12-4|NA
CASYLTVERTQYF
>TRBV12-3/TRBV12-4|NA
CASSISELSTDTQYF
>TRBV5-1|few
CASSSDRGYTF
>TRBV5-1|few
CASSWRGTGNYEQYF
>TRBV6-1|NA
CASSEVWGQPQHF
>TRBV5-6|NA
CASSPDGGYNSPLHF
>TRBV10-3|many
CAISGTSGGNEQFF
>TRBV20-1|few
CSARLRGLAESTDTQYF
>TRBV28|few
CASKESATEAFF
>TRBV18|NA
CASSPEVLGHGYTF
>TRBV7-6|few
CASSAQGVNTEAFF
>TRBV7-6|NA
CDSSLSRRSSGANVLTF
>TRBV28|few
CASSFVLGLAGAPNEQFF
>TRBV12-3/TRBV12-4|NA
CASSLDVWSGELFF
>TRBV9|NA
CASSVGLAGLAGELFF
>TRBV2|NA
CASSGVTTNQPQHF
>TRBV9|NA
CASSLQGSPYNEQFF
>TRBV2|NA
CAVQGGETQYF
>TRBV29-1|NA
CSSGWGGNTDTQYF
>TRBV18|few
CASSPQGIQPQHF
>TRBV11-1|few
CASSPEGGRHTEAFF
>TRBV10-3|few
CATMDRTDTQYF
>TRBV20-1|few
CSARALTGRIEAFF
>TRBV7-2|NA
CASSLGGASNTEAFF
>TRBV6-5|few
CASSYSDRNTGELFF
>TRBV9|few
CASSVAWEETQYF
>TRBV18|NA
CASSPLAGAETQYF
>TRBV4-3|NA
CASSQDKGAVNTEAFF
>TRBV9|few
CASSAPPSNQPQHF
>TRBV18|few
CASSPRTGADRDTIYF